This TCR beta chain came from a study of T-cell memory formation after mild COVID-19. Study-wide results and caveats: Clonal second-wave expansions that peaked on day 37 had unconfirmed SARS-CoV-2 specificity. Pre-infection memory harbored some responding clones, suggesting cross-reactive memory joined.

Via MiXCR, TCRdb re-called the 5' RACE reads, giving one row per CDR3 protein. The sample includes a few hundred thousand distinct CDR3 sequences, around 16% of them seen just once. This clonotype occurred a few times. The antigen remains unidentified. The CDR3 totals 12 residues. Germline V gives CDR1 MNHEY, CDR2 SVGEGT. Trimming shortened V by 6 bases and J by 6 bases, and 10 bases separated the two germline ends. The receptor comes from a man between 18 and 29 years old who had mild COVID-19 (a few samples of this study predate the infection). Cell type and time point are not known. The chain joins TRBV6-2 or TRBV6-3 to TRBJ2-3; D is unclear. Sample: PBMCs or a T cell subset sorted from them (not recorded which). CDR3 region: CASSLRPDTQYF. The CDR3 coding sequence is TGTGCCAGCAGCCTCCGCCCGGATACGCAGTATTTT.